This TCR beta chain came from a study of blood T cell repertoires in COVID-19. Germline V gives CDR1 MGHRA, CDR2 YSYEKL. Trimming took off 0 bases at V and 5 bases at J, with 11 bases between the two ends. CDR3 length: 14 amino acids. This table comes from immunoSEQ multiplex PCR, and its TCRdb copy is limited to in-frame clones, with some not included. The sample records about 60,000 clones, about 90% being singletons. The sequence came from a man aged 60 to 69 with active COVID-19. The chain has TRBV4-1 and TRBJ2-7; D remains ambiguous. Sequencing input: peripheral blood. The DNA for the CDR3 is TGCGCCAGCAGCCAAGATCCGTACGGAGACGAGCAGTACTTC. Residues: CASSQDPYGDEQYF.